This T cell receptor beta chain was captured by sequencing in a study of radiotherapy plus CTLA-4 blockade in lung cancer. As for the study in general: There were objective responses in over 15% of patients, and roughly 32% had disease control. Study results and caveats: Expansion in blood of tumor-derived TCR clones was seen after radiotherapy plus ipilimumab. Response, reportedly, was best predicted by interferon-beta along with early blood T cell clone dynamics.

This clone came up once. The antigen remains unidentified. Method: immunoSEQ multiplex PCR; TCRdb's copy keeps in-frame clones and lacks some. The sample yields around 59,000 clones, under 75% seen once. V shed 8 bases, J shed 3 bases, and the junction held 7 bases outside the gene matches. This CDR3 spans 14 amino acids. Germline assignment: CDR1 MDHEN and CDR2 SYDVKM. This clonotype originated in a human donor with non-small cell lung cancer whose response to radiotherapy plus ipilimumab could not be evaluated. The specimen comprised peripheral blood, sampled from a patient treated with radiotherapy plus ipilimumab. The chain carries TRBV28 and TRBJ2-7, with 10 bases aligning to TRBD2. CDR3 in amino acids: CASRRTSGYYEQYF. The CDR3 bases are TGTGCCAGCCGGAGGACTAGCGGTTACTACGAGCAGTACTTC. The complete variable domain, with remaining parts taken from reference TRBV28 and TRBJ2-7, reads DVKVTQSSRYLVKRTGEKVFLECVQDMDHENMFWYRQDPGLGLRLIYFSYDVKMKEKGDIPEGYSVSREKKERFSLILESASTNQTSMYLCASRRTSGYYEQYFGPGTRLTVT.